This TCR beta chain originates from a study of T cells in Graves' hyperthyroidism and ophthalmopathy. Researchers took RNA transcripts and amplified the TCR beta CDR3 regions from them. HTBI primers were used for first-round RT-PCR of the TCR CDR3. Using its own MiXCR run on the multiplex PCR reads, TCRdb lists one record per CDR3 protein. The profile shows some 440,000 distinct CDR3 sequences, 15% to 19% of them singletons. V was pared by 5 bases and J by 0 bases, with 13 bases of the junction left unmatched. This CDR3 is 17 amino acids long. Germline-derived CDR1 and CDR2 are SEHNR and FQNEAQ (reference sequence).

The chain uses TRBV7-9 and TRBJ2-7; TRBD2 matches at 7 bases. The sequenced material came from blood. The sequence derives from a woman younger than 30 with Graves' hyperthyroidism. This chain's CDR3 is CASSAPLPGGSSYEQYF. CDR3 DNA sequence: TGTGCCAGCAGCGCCCCTCTCCCGGGAGGAAGCTCCTACGAGCAGTACTTC.